The clone carrying this TCR beta chain appeared once. Antigen specificity is unknown. The data belong to a study of graft-versus-host responses after intestinal transplantation. Whole-study context: Transplants given to recipients were multivisceral, liver-intestinal, or isolated intestinal. Induction using anti-thymocyte globulin, followed by tacrolimus and steroids for around 3 years, was given to all recipients. Study-level findings and limits: Across patients carrying graft-donor T cell macrochimerism, allografts held high graft-versus-host to host-versus-graft clonal ratios.

CDR1 and CDR2 from the germline V gene are SGHNT and YENEEA. This CDR3 has 14 amino acids. The V end lost 0 bases, the J end lost 2 bases, and 8 bases lay between the germline ends. Profiled with immunoSEQ multiplex PCR; TCRdb holds only in-frame clones, not every one. Here the sample spans roughly 110,000 clones, roughly 87% being singletons. The source is a human donor who was the organ donor for an intestinal transplant. V usage is TRBV11-3 and J usage is TRBJ2-7, with D unclear. Sequences were derived from unstimulated CD4+ T cells sorted from spleen or lymph node cells, sampled before transplant. Here the CDR3 DNA reads TGTGCCAGCAGCTTAGATAGAGGTACCTACGAGCAGTACTTC. The encoded protein is CASSLDRGTYEQYF.